This T cell receptor beta chain derives from a study of blood T cell repertoires in COVID-19. The wider study: Acute and convalescent COVID-19 samples came from the United States, Italy and Spain. PBMCs, B-cell-depleted T cells, or T cells provided the cDNA or gDNA that made up the material.

As originally analysed: Estimates of nucleated cell counts were drawn from the amplification of reference gene primers. Here immunoSEQ multiplex PCR was the method, and the copy in TCRdb shows in-frame clones only, minus some. V, J and clone size derive from that table, while D and trimming were established from the DNA sequence. The profile shows over 120,000 clones, around 72% of them singletons. J was trimmed by 8 bases and V by 5 bases; bases with no gene match: 9. Germline-derived CDR1 and CDR2 are SGHTA and FQGNSA. There are 16 residues in the CDR3. The count of this clone is one. The V and J genes are TRBV7-2 and TRBJ2-1; 13 nucleotides line up with TRBD2. This sequence originates from a woman in her sixties or seventies with acute or convalescent COVID-19. Sample: peripheral blood. The CDR3, as DNA: TGTGCCAGCAGCCCACGGACTAGCGGGAGAGGGTATGAGCAGTTCTTC. Translation gives CASSPRTSGRGYEQFF.